These 7 T cell receptor beta chains came from one sample sequenced in a study of tumor-infiltrating lymphocytes in localized non-small cell lung cancer. The data were produced by immunoSEQ multiplex PCR, yet TCRdb's version contains in-frame clones alone and is incomplete. Of 20,000 to 25,000 clones in the sample, nearly 80% were seen once. The material sequenced was lung tumor tissue. Receptors were obtained from a human donor with non-small cell lung cancer.

The chain is built from TRBV18 and TRBJ2-5, with D uncertain. The CDR3 spans 14 residues. Germline values: CDR1 KGHSH, CDR2 LQKENI. Trimming left V 2 bases short and J 1 base short, with 8 bases between. Here the CDR3 reads CASSPRPAQETQYF. The CDR3, as DNA: TGTGCCAGCTCACCAAGGCCAGCCCAAGAGACCCAGTACTTC.

The J gene is TRBJ2-5, the V gene TRBV15, with a possible D match to TRBD2 (6 bases). The CDR3 spans 14 residues. CDR1 LNHNV and CDR2 YYDKDF come from the germline V gene (reference sequence). V lost 1 base to trimming and J lost 5 bases, with 11 bases between them. In DNA form, the CDR3 reads TGTGCCACCAGCAGAGGGGGGGACGGGGAGACCCAGTACTTC. This encodes CATSRGGDGETQYF.

The chain employs TRBV14 and TRBJ2-1; 13 bases fit TRBD2. Per the germline V gene, CDR1 is SGHDN and CDR2 is FVKESK. The junction had 13 bases not matched to a gene; V was cut back by 4 bases and J by 7 bases. The CDR3 contains 18 residues. The CDR3 region is CASSLRLAGGSGWNEQFF. The CDR3 DNA is TGTGCCAGCAGCCTCAGACTAGCGGGAGGTTCTGGATGGAATGAGCAGTTCTTC.

J is TRBJ2-1 and V is TRBV4-3, with 9 bases that match TRBD2. Germline V gene data show CDR1 as LGHNA and CDR2 as YSLEER. This CDR3 spans 17 amino acids. The V gene end was trimmed by 3 bases and the J gene end by 5 bases; junction bases not matched to a gene: 11. Here the CDR3 reads CASSHRKASGVNNEQFF. CDR3 nucleotide sequence: TGCGCCAGCAGCCACCGCAAGGCTAGCGGGGTAAACAATGAGCAGTTCTTC.

This clone was counted only a few times. V gene TRBV5-4 combines with J gene TRBJ1-1; D may be TRBD1 (5 bases). Trimming stripped 2 bases from V and 5 bases from J, with 13 bases between. The CDR3 runs to 14 residues. CDR1 and CDR2 from the germline V gene are SGHNT and YYREEE (reference sequence). The CDR3 reads CASSFKGWGTEAFF. Here the CDR3 DNA reads TGTGCCAGCAGCTTTAAGGGTTGGGGGACTGAAGCTTTCTTT.

The V gene is TRBV19, the J gene TRBJ2-7, with 16 bases aligning to TRBD2. V was clipped by 5 bases and J by 0 bases; unmatched bases: 1. Germline values: CDR1 LNHDA, CDR2 SQIVND (reference sequence). This CDR3 has 16 residues. CDR3 sequence (DNA): TGTGCCAGTAGTGGGACTAGCGGGAGGGGCTCCTACGAGCAGTACTTC. It translates to CASSGTSGRGSYEQYF. Complete variable domain (other parts from reference TRBV19 and TRBJ2-7): DGGITQSPKYLFRKEGQNVTLSCEQNLNHDAMYWYRQDPGQGLRLIYYSQIVNDFQKGDIAEGYSVSREKKESFPLTVTSAQKNPTAFYLCASSGTSGRGSYEQYFGPGTRLTVT.

J is TRBJ2-7 and V is TRBV28; 7 bases agree with TRBD1. The V and J ends lost 5 bases and 4 bases, in that order; junction bases with no gene match: 8. Germline V gene sequence: CDR1 MDHEN, CDR2 SYDVKM. This CDR3 spans 14 amino acids. CDR3 sequence (DNA): TGTGCCAGCAGTCTGACAGGGCCACCATACGAGCAGTACTTC. This codes for CASSLTGPPYEQYF.